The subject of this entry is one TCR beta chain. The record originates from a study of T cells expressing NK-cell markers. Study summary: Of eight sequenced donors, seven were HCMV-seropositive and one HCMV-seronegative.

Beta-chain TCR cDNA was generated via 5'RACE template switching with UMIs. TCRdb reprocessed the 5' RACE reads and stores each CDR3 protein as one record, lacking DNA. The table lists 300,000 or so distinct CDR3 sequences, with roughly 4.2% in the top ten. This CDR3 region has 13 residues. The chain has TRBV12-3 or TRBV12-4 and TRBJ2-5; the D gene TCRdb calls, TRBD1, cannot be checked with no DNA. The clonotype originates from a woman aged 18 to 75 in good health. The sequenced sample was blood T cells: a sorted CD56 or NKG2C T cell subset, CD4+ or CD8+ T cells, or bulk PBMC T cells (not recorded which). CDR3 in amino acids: CASSRDRGQTQYF.